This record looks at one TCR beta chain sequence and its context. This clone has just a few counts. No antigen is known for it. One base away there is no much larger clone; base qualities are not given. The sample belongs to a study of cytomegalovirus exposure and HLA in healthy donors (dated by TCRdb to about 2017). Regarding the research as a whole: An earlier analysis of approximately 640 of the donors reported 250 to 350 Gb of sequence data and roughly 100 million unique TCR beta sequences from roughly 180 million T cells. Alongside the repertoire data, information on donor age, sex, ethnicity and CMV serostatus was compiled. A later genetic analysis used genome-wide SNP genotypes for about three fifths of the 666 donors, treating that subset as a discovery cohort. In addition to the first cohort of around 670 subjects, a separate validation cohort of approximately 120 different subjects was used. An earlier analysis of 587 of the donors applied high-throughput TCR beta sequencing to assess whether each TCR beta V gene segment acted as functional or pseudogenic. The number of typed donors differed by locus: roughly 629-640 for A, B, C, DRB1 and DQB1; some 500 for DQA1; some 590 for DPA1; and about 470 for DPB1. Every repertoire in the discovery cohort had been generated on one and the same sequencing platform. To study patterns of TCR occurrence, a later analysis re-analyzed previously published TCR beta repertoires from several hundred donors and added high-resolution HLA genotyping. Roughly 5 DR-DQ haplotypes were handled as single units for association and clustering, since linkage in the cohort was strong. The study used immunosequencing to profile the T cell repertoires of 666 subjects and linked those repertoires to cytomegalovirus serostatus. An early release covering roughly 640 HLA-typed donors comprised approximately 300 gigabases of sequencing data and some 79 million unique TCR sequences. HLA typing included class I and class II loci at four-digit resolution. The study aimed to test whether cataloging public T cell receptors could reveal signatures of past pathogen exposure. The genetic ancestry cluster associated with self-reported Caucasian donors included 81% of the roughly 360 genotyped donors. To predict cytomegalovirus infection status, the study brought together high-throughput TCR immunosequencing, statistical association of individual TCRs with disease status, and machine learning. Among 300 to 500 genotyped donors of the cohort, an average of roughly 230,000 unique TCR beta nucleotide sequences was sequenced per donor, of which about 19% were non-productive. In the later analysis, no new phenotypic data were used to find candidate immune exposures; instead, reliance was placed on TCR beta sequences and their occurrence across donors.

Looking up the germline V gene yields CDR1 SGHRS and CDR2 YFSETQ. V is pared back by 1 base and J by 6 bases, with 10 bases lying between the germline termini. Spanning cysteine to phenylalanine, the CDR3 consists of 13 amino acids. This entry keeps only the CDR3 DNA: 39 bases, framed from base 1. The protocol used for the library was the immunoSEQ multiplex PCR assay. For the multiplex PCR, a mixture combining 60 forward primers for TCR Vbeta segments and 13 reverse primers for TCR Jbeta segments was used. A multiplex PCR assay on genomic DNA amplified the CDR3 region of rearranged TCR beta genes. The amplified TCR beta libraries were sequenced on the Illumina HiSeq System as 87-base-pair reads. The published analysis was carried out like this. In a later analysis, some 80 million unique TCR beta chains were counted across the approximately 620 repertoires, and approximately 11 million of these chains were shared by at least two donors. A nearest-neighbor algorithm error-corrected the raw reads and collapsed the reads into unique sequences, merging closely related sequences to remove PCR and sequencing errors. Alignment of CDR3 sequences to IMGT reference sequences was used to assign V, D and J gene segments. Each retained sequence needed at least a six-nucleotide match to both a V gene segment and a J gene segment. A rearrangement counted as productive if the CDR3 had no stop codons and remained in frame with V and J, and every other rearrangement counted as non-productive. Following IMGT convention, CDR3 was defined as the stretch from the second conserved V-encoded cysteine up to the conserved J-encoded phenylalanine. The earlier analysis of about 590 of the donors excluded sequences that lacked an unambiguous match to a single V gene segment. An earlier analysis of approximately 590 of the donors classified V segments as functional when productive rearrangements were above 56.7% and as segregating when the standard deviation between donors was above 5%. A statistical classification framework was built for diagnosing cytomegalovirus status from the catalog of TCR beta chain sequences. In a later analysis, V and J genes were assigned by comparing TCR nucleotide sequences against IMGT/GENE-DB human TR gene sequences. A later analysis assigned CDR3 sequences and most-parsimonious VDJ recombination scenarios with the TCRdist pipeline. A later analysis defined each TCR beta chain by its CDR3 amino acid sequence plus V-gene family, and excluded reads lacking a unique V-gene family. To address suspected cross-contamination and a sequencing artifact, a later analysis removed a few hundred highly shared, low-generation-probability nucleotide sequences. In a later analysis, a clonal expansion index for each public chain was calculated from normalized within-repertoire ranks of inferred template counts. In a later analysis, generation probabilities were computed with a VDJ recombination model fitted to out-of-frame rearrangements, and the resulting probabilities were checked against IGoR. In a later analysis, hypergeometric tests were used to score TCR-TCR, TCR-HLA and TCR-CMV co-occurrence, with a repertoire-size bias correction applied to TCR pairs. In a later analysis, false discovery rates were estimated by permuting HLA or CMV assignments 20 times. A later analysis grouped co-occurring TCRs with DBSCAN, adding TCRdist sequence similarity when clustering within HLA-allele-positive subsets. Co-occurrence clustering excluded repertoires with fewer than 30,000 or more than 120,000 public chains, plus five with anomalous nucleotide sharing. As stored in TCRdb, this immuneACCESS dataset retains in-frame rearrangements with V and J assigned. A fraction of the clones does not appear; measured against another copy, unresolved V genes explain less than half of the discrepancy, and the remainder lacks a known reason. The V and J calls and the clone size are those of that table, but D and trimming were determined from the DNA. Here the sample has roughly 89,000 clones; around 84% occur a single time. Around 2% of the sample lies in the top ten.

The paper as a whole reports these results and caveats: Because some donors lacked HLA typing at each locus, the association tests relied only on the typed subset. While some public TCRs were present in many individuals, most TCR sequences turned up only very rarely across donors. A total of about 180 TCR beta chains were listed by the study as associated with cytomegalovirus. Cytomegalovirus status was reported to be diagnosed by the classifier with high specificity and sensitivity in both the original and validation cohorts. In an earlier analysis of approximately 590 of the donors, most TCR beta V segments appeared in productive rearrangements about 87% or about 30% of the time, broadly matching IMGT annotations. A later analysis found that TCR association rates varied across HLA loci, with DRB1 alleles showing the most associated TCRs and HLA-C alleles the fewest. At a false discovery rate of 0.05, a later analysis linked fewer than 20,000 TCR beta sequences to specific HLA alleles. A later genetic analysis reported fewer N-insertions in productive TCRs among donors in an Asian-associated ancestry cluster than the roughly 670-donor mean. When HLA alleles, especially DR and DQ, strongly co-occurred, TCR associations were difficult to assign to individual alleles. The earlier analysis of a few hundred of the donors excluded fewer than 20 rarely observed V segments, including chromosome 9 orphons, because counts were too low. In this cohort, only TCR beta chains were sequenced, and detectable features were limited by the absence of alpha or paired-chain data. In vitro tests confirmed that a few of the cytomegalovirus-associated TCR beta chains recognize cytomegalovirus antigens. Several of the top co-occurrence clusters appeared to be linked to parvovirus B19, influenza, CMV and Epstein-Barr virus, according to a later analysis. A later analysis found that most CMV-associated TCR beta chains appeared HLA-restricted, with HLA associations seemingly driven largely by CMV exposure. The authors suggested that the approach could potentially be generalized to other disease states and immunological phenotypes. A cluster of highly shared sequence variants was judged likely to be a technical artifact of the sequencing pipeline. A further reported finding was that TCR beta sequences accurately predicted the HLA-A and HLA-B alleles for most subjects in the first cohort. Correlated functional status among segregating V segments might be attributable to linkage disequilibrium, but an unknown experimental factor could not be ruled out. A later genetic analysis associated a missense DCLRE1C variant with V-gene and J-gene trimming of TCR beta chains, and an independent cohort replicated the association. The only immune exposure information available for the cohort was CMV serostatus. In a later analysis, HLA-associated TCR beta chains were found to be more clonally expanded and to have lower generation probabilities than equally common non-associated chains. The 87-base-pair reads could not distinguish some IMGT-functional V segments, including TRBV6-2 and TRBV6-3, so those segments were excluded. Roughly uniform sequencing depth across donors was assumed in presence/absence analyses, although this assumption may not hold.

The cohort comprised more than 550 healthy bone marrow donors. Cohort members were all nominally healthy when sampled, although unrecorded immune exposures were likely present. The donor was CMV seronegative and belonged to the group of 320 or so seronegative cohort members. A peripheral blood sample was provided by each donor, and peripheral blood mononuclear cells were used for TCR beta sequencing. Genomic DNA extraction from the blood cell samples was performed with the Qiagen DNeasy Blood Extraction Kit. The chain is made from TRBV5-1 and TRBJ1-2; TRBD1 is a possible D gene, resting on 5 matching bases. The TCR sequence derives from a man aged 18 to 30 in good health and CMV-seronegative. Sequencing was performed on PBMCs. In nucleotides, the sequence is TGCGCCAGCAGCTTGCAGGCAGGGAATGGCTACACCTTC. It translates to CASSLQAGNGYTF. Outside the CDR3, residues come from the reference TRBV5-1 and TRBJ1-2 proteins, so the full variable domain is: KAGVTQTPRYLIKTRGQQVTLSCSPISGHRSVSWYQQTPGQGLQFLFEYFSETQRNKGNFPGRFSGRQFSNSRSEMNVSTLELGDSALYLCASSLQAGNGYTFGSGTRLTVV.